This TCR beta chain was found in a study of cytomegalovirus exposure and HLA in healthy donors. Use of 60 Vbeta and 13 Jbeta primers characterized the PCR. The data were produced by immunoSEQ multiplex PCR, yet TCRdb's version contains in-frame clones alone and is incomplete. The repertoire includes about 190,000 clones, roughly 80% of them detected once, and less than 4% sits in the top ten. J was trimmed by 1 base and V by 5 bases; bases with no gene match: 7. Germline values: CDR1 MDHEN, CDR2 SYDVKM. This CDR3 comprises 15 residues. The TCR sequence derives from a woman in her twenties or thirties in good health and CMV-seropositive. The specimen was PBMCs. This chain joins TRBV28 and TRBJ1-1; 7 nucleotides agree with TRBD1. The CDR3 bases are TGTGCCAGCAGTCCCCCCCGGACAGGGAACACTGAAGCTTTCTTT. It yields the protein CASSPPRTGNTEAFF. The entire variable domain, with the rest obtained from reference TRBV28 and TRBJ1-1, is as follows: DVKVTQSSRYLVKRTGEKVFLECVQDMDHENMFWYRQDPGLGLRLIYFSYDVKMKEKGDIPEGYSVSREKKERFSLILESASTNQTSMYLCASSPPRTGNTEAFFGQGTRLTVV.